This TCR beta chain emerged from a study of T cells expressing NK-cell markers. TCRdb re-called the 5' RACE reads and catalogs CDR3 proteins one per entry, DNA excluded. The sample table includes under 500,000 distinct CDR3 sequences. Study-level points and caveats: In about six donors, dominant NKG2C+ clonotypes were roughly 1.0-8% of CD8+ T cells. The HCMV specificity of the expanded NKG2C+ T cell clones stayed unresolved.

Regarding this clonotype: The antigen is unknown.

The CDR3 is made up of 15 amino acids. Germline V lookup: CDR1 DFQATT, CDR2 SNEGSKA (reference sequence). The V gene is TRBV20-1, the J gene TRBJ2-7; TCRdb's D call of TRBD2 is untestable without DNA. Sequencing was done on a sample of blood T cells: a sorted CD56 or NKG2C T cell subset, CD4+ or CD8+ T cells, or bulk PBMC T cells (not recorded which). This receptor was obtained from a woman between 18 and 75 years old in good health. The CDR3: CSARGPSLLTYEQYF.